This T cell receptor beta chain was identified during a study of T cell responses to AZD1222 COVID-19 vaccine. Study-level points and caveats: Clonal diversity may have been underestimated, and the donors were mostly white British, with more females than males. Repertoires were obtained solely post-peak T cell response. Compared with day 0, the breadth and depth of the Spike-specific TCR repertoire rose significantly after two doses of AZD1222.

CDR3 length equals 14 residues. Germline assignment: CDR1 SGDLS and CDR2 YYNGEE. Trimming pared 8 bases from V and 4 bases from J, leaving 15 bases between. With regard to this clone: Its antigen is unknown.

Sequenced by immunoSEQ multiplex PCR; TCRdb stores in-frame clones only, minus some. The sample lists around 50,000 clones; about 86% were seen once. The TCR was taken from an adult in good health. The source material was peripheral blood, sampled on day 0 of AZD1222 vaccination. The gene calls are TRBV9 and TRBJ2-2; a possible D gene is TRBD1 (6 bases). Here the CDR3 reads CASGEGVVTGELFF. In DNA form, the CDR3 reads TGTGCCAGTGGTGAGGGGGTGGTCACCGGGGAGCTGTTTTTT. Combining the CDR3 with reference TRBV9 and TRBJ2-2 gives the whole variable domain DSGVTQTPKHLITATGQRVTLRCSPRSGDLSVYWYQQSLDQGLQFLIQYYNGEERAKGNILERFSAQQFPDLHSELNLSSLELGDSALYFCASGEGVVTGELFFGEGSRLTVL.